This entry lists 4 T cell receptor beta chains sequenced from one sample in a study of blood T cell repertoires in COVID-19. Clones were read by immunoSEQ multiplex PCR, and TCRdb kept only the in-frame ones, dropping some. Of about 160,000 clones listed, 84% are singletons. Sequenced sample: peripheral blood. These TCRs come from an elderly woman with acute or convalescent COVID-19.

This chain joins TRBV7-9 and TRBJ2-5, with D perhaps matching TRBD1 (5 bases). The CDR3 spans 16 residues. Trimming took off 4 bases at V and 3 bases at J, with 18 bases between the two ends. Germline CDR1 reads SEHNR; CDR2 reads FQNEAQ (reference sequence). CDR3: CASSYQGVDRKETQYF. As DNA, the CDR3 is TGTGCCAGCAGCTATCAAGGGGTAGACAGAAAAGAGACCCAGTACTTC.

The chain joins TRBV14 to TRBJ2-7, with TRBD2 matching over 9 bases. V shed 0 bases, J shed 0 bases, and the junction held 3 bases outside the gene matches. This CDR3 comprises 16 residues. Germline loops: CDR1 SGHDN, CDR2 FVKESK. CDR3: CASSQEREGPSYEQYF. The CDR3 coding sequence is TGTGCCAGCAGCCAAGAGCGGGAGGGCCCCTCCTACGAGCAGTACTTC.

J is TRBJ1-5 and V is TRBV6-9; 11 bases match TRBD1. The CDR3 has 19 amino acids. CDR1 MNHGY and CDR2 SVAAGI come from the germline V gene. After removal of 7 bases from V and 1 base from J, the junction contained 15 bases not matched to a gene. CDR3 bases: TGTGCCAGCAAAAAACCTGGGACAGGGGGGTTGGAAAGCAATCAGCCCCAGCATTTT. Its translation: CASKKPGTGGLESNQPQHF.

The sample holds one count of this clone. The junction differs from germline at one of its ends, possibly a read error. The genes are TRBV7-8 and TRBJ2-7, with TRBD2 matching over 12 bases. In germline, CDR1 is SGHVS, CDR2 FQNEAQ. CDR3 size: 15 residues. The CDR3 sequence: CASSSSSGGAYKQYF. The CDR3, as DNA: TGTGCCAGCAGCTCCTCTAGCGGGGGGGCCTACAAGCAGTACTTC.